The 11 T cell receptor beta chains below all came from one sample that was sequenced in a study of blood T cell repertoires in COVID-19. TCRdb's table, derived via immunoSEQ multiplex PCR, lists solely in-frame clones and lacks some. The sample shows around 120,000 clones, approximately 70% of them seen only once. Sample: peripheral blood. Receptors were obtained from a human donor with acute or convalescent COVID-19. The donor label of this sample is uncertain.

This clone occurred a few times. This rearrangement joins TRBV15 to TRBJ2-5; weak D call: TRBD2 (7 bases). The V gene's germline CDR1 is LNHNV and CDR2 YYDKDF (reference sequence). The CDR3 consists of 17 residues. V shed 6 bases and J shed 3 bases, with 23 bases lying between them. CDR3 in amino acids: CATRSTRWGGREETQYF. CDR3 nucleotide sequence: TGTGCCACCAGATCCACCCGGTGGGGGGGCAGGGAAGAGACCCAGTACTTC.

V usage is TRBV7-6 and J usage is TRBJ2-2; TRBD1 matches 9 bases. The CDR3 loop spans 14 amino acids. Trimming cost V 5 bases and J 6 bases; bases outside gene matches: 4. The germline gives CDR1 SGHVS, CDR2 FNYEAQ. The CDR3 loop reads CASSPRQGAGELFF. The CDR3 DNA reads TGTGCCAGCAGCCCAAGACAGGGGGCCGGGGAGCTGTTTTTT.

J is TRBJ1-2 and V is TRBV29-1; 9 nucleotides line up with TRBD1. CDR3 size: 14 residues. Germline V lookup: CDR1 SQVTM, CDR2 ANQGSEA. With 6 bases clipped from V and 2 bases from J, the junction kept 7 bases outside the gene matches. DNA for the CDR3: TGCAGCGTCGCCGGGACAGGGATCAACTATGGCTACACCTTC. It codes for CSVAGTGINYGYTF.

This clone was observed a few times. This CDR3 is CASRHRGDNQPQHF. CDR3 DNA: TGTGCCAGCAGACACAGGGGGGACAATCAGCCCCAGCATTTT. The genes are TRBV6-6 and TRBJ1-5; 8 bases match TRBD1. This CDR3 is 14 amino acids long. Germline V gene sequence: CDR1 MNHNY, CDR2 SVGAGI (reference sequence). J was trimmed by 3 bases and V by 6 bases; bases with no gene match: 4.

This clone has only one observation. CDR3 nucleotides: TGTGCCAGCAGCTTCGTTGGGACAGAGGAGACCCAGTACTTC. This codes for CASSFVGTEETQYF. The chain is built from TRBV7-2 and TRBJ2-5; TRBD1 aligns across 7 bases. Per the germline V gene, CDR1 is SGHTA and CDR2 is FQGNSA. Trimming removed 3 bases from V and 5 bases from J; junction bases left unmatched: 6. The CDR3 extends over 14 amino acids.

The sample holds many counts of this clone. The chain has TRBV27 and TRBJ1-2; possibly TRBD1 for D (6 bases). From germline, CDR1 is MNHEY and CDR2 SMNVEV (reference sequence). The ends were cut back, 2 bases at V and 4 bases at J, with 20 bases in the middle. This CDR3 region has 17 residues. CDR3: CASSLRKQGRIIYGYTF. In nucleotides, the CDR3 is TGTGCCAGCAGTTTACGGAAACAGGGTCGAATAATCTATGGCTACACCTTC.

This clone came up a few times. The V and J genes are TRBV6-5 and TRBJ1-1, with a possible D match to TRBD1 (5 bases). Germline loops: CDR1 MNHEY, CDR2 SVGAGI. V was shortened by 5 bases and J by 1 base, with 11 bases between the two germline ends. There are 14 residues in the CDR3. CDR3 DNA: TGTGCCAGCAGTACCATCGGGGGGAACACTGAAGCTTTCTTT. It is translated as CASSTIGGNTEAFF.

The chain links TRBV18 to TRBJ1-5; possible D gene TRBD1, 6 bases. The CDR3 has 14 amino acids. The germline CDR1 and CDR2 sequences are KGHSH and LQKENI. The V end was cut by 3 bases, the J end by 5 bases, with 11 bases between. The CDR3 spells CASSPGHGDQPQHF. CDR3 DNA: TGTGCCAGCTCACCGGGACACGGGGATCAGCCCCAGCATTTT.

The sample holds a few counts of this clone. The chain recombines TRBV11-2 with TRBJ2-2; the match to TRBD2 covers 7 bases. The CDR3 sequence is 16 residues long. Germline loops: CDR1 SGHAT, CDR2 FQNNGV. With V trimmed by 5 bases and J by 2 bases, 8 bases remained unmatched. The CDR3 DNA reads TGTGCCAGCAGCCCGATTAAGCGGGGAAACACCGGGGAGCTGTTTTTT. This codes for CASSPIKRGNTGELFF. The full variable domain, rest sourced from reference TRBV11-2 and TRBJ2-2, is EAGVAQSPRYKIIEKRQSVAFWCNPISGHATLYWYQQILGQGPKLLIQFQNNGVVDDSQLPKDRFSAERLKGVDSTLKIQPAKLEDSAVYLCASSPIKRGNTGELFFGEGSRLTVL.

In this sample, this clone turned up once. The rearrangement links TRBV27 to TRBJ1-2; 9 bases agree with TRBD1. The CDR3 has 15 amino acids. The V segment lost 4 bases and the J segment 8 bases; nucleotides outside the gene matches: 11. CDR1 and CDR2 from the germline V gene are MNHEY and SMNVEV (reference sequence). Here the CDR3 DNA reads TGTGCCAGCAGTTCTGGGGACAGGGCTGGCCGGGGCTACACCTTC. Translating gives CASSSGDRAGRGYTF.

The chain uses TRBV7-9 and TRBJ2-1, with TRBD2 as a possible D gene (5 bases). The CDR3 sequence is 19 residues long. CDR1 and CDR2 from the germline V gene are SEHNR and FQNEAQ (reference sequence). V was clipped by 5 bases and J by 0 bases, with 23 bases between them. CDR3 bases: TGTGCCAGCAGCCAGCCTAAGGACCCCTGGGAGAGCTCCTACAATGAGCAGTTCTTC. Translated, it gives CASSQPKDPWESSYNEQFF.